This T cell receptor beta chain was captured by sequencing in a study of T cells in Graves' hyperthyroidism and ophthalmopathy. The source material, RNA transcripts, was used to amplify TCR beta CDR3 regions. The HTBI set primed first-round TCR CDR3 RT-PCR. TCRdb reprocessed the multiplex PCR reads with MiXCR, giving one entry per CDR3 protein. There are about 710,000 distinct CDR3 sequences in the sample; roughly 15% occur only once, and approximately 8.4% lies in the top ten. V dropped 1 base and J dropped 0; count of bases not matched to a gene: 9. From germline, CDR1 is MNHNY and CDR2 SVGAGI (reference sequence). The CDR3 totals 18 residues. The sample holds a few counts of this clonotype.

This rearrangement joins TRBV6-6 to TRBJ2-7; the match to TRBD2 covers 10 bases. The source is a man younger than 35 with Graves' hyperthyroidism. Sequencing was performed on blood. The CDR3 coding sequence is TGTGCCAGCAGTTACTGGGGGACTAGCGCCGACAACTCCTACGAGCAGTACTTC. This codes for CASSYWGTSADNSYEQYF.